This TCR beta chain was captured in a study of PD-1 blockade in classical Hodgkin lymphoma. This clone is a singleton in its sample. As yet, its antigen is unknown. Trimming took 0 bases from V and 5 from J, leaving 8 bases between them. The CDR3 has 13 amino acids. Germline V lookup: CDR1 SGHRS, CDR2 YFSETQ. Points from the study as a whole: The baseline diversity of complete responders showed similarity to that of newly diagnosed patients. Lower baseline TCR diversity was reported for newly diagnosed patients than for healthy donors.

Data came from immunoSEQ multiplex PCR; TCRdb stores just in-frame clones and leaves some out. This sample has about 58,000 clones; 70% to 90% occur once, and the top ten carry more than 5%. In every patient, relapse followed autologous stem cell transplantation, while exposure to brentuximab vedotin differed. Relapsed/refractory classical Hodgkin lymphoma patients had complete, partial or progressive responses. Sequencing used peripheral blood mononuclear cells (PBMCs), obtained before the second cycle of nivolumab. The rearrangement joins TRBV5-1 to TRBJ2-5; no firm D call. The TCR sequence derives from a human donor with classical Hodgkin lymphoma. CDR3 sequence (DNA): TGCGCCAGCAGCTTGGCAGGAGTGGAGACCCAGTACTTC. The encoded protein is CASSLAGVETQYF.